The 28 T cell receptor beta chains presented below share a single source sample, sequenced in a study of blood T cells in healthy people across ages (dated by TCRdb to about 2015). The protocol used for the library was 5' RACE. These reads were obtained on an Illumina HiSeq 2500. A second PCR of roughly 7 to 11 cycles was performed with a sample-barcoded 5' primer and a J-beta primer mix. TCRdb's own reprocessing of the public reads used fastp at Q25 and MiXCR and kept productive beta chains. When rows share a CDR3 protein, they turn into one entry using the most common DNA and genes. The sample data list 1.5 million to 2 million distinct CDR3 sequences, and 28% of these were observed just once. The top ten clones comprise more than 6% of the sample. Sequencing was performed on blood. The source is a woman under 40 in good health.

A remark on this clonotype: The junction does not match germline at one end; this may be a read error. This chain uses TRBV4-1 with TRBJ2-5; TRBD1 agrees at 10 bases. Germline CDR1 is MGHRA and CDR2 is YSYEKL. CDR3 length: 15 amino acids. CDR3 region: CASSLQGQGTETQYF. DNA for the CDR3: TGTGCCAGCAGCCTCCAGGGACAGGGGACGGAGACCCAGTACTTC.

This clonotype came up many times. The chain carries TRBV10-3 and TRBJ1-2; D not certain. V was cut by 7 bases and J by 0 bases, with 18 bases left in between. Per the germline V gene, CDR1 is ENHRY and CDR2 is SYGVKD. The CDR3 covers 16 residues. The CDR3 region is CAINSDGPFSNYGYTF. DNA for the CDR3: TGTGCCATCAATTCGGACGGGCCTTTCTCTAACTATGGCTACACCTTC.

This clonotype was picked up a small number of times. The chain recombines TRBV21-1 with TRBJ2-1. TRBV21-1 is deemed a pseudogene. CDR3 size: 14 residues. The CDR3 coding sequence is TGTGCCAGCAGCAAAGAAGGCCATCACAATGAGCAGTTCTTC. Translating it yields CASSKEGHHNEQFF.

This chain uses TRBV13 with TRBJ2-7; 8 bases are shared with TRBD1. The CDR3 loop spans 15 amino acids. Germline V gives CDR1 PRHDT, CDR2 FYEKMQ (reference sequence). V lost 1 base, J lost 2 bases, and 4 bases stayed unmatched. The CDR3 region is CASSLEGTGAYEQYF. The CDR3 nucleotides read TGTGCCAGCAGCTTAGAAGGGACAGGAGCCTACGAGCAGTACTTC.

The gene calls are TRBV11-2 and TRBJ1-3, with no clear D. CDR3 length: 16 residues. V was pared by 1 base and J by 0 bases, with 10 bases between. CDR1 is SGHAT, CDR2 FQNNGV, per germline. The CDR3 reads CASSLAKGSSGNTIYF. The CDR3 bases are TGTGCCAGCAGCTTAGCTAAAGGGAGCTCTGGAAACACCATATATTTT. Full variable domain (remainder filled in from reference TRBV11-2 and TRBJ1-3): EAGVAQSPRYKIIEKRQSVAFWCNPISGHATLYWYQQILGQGPKLLIQFQNNGVVDDSQLPKDRFSAERLKGVDSTLKIQPAKLEDSAVYLCASSLAKGSSGNTIYFGEGSWLTVV.

The J gene is TRBJ2-3, the V gene TRBV5-1; D unclear. Per germline, CDR1 SGHRS and CDR2 YFSETQ. V lost 0 bases, J lost 2 bases, and 7 bases lay in between. The CDR3 is 14 amino acids. The CDR3: CASSLGWVTDTQYF. The CDR3 DNA reads TGCGCCAGCAGCTTGGGATGGGTCACAGATACGCAGTATTTT.

This chain joins TRBV7-8 and TRBJ2-5; 7 bases align to TRBD1. Germline-derived CDR1 and CDR2 are SGHVS and FQNEAQ. This CDR3 has 16 residues. V trimming: 4 bases; J trimming: 5 bases; junction bases outside the gene matches: 13. The CDR3 sequence: CASSSQQGTIGETQYF. CDR3 DNA sequence: TGTGCCAGCAGCTCCCAACAGGGGACCATTGGGGAGACCCAGTACTTC.

A few counts support this clonotype. The gene calls are TRBV6-6 and TRBJ1-6; possibly TRBD1 for D (5 bases). Trimming took 3 bases from V and 10 from J, leaving 13 bases between them. Germline assignment: CDR1 MNHNY and CDR2 SVGAGI (reference sequence). The CDR3 contains 14 residues. CDR3 sequence (DNA): TGTGCCAGCAGTTATCGGGGGATCGACTCACCCCTCCACTTT. Its translation: CASSYRGIDSPLHF.

The J gene is TRBJ2-1, the V gene TRBV2, with D perhaps TRBD1 (6 bases). The CDR3 spans 16 residues. Germline V CDR1 and CDR2: SNHLY, FYNNEI. V shed 1 base and J shed 10 bases, with 20 bases lying between them. The CDR3 DNA follows: TGTGCCAGCAGTGAAGAAGCAGGGGAGAGTTCCTACGAGCAGTTCTTC. This sequence encodes CASSEEAGESSYEQFF.

The gene calls are TRBV11-2 and TRBJ1-2; D gene unclear. The CDR3 extends over 14 amino acids. CDR1 SGHAT and CDR2 FQNNGV come from the germline V gene. Trimming took 0 bases from V and 6 from J, leaving 11 bases between them. Here the CDR3 reads CASSLESVSDGYTF. CDR3 DNA: TGTGCCAGCAGCTTAGAATCGGTGTCAGATGGCTACACCTTC.

A remark on this clonotype: A much more abundant neighbour one base away suggests this may be a read error. V usage is TRBV7-2 and J usage is TRBJ2-4, with a weak D call TRBD1 (6 bases). The end of the DNA is better explained by TRBJ2-5, so the J call may be wrong. The germline CDR1 and CDR2 sequences are SGHTA and FQGNSA. The CDR3 sequence is 15 residues long. The CDR3 coding sequence is TGTGCCAGCAGCTTAACGGGGACAATCCAAGGGACCCAGTACTTC. Translated, it gives CASSLTGTIQGTQYF.

The table lists this clonotype with a few counts. The V call is TRBV7-8, the J call TRBJ1-5, with 7 positions matching TRBD1. J lost 9 bases, V lost 5 bases, and 7 bases had no gene match. CDR3 length: 13 residues. In germline, CDR1 is SGHVS, CDR2 FQNEAQ. The CDR3 DNA follows: TGTGCCAGCAGCCTAGAACAGGGGCGGCCCCAGCATTTT. Protein sequence: CASSLEQGRPQHF.

Many counts were recorded for this clonotype. The V gene is TRBV6-2 or TRBV6-3, the J gene TRBJ2-1, with 9 bases matching TRBD2. The CDR3 contains 18 residues. V trimming: 7 bases; J trimming: 4 bases; junction bases outside the gene matches: 17. Germline CDR1 MNHEY, CDR2 SVGEGT. The CDR3 protein is CASTHLRSGTSPYNEQFF. The DNA of the CDR3 is TGTGCCAGCACCCACCTCAGATCCGGGACTAGCCCTTACAATGAGCAGTTCTTC.

This chain connects TRBV24-1 to TRBJ2-7; 10 bases align to TRBD2. V lost 1 base, J lost 6 bases, and 5 bases stayed unmatched. The CDR3 has 15 residues. In germline, CDR1 is KGHDR, CDR2 SFDVKD. CDR3 amino acids: CATSDFPSGSIEQYF. CDR3 nucleotides: TGTGCCACCAGTGATTTCCCTAGCGGGAGCATCGAGCAGTACTTC.

On this clonotype: This may arise from a read error, as a much more abundant clone is one base away. The rearrangement uses TRBV27 and TRBJ2-4; TRBD1 agrees at 9 bases. The assigned J gene may be wrong: the sequence end matches TRBJ2-1 better. The CDR3 has 12 amino acids. Germline V gene data show CDR1 as MNHEY and CDR2 as SMNVEV (reference sequence). This CDR3 reads CASNTGGNEQFF. As DNA, the CDR3 is TGTGCCAGCAATACAGGGGGCAACGAGCAGTTCTTC.

The V gene is TRBV7-9, the J gene TRBJ2-1, with D maybe TRBD1 (6 bases). V gave up 2 bases and J gave up 8 bases, with 13 bases separating them. The germline CDR1 and CDR2 sequences are SEHNR and FQNEAQ (reference sequence). The CDR3 spans 14 residues. CDR3 protein: CASSLTQGQDEQFF. The CDR3 DNA reads TGTGCCAGCAGCTTAACTCAGGGGCAAGATGAGCAGTTCTTC.

This clonotype was counted a few times. This chain links TRBV5-1 with TRBJ1-2; D is undetermined. Trimming took 4 bases from V and 0 from J, leaving 13 bases between them. Germline V gene sequence: CDR1 SGHRS, CDR2 YFSETQ. CDR3 length equals 15 residues. CDR3 residues: CASSKQIGTNYGYTF. DNA for the CDR3: TGCGCCAGCAGCAAGCAGATTGGGACTAACTATGGCTACACCTTC.

The chain employs TRBV7-9 and TRBJ2-5, with D maybe TRBD1 (7 bases). Trimming took off 10 bases at V and 5 bases at J, with 20 bases between the two ends. The germline V gene has CDR1 SEHNR and CDR2 FQNEAQ (reference sequence). The CDR3 sequence is 14 residues long. This CDR3 reads CATPGGGGRETQYF. The CDR3 DNA reads as TGTGCCACCCCAGGAGGGGGCGGGCGTGAGACCCAGTACTTC.

J is TRBJ2-7 and V is TRBV7-6, with D uncertain. The CDR3 covers 16 residues. Per the germline V gene, CDR1 is SGHVS and CDR2 is FNYEAQ. The V and J ends lost 2 bases and 5 bases respectively, with 19 bases between them. This chain's CDR3 is CASSLRAPTVLDEQYF. The CDR3 coding sequence is TGTGCCAGCAGCTTAAGAGCGCCTACCGTCCTGGACGAGCAGTACTTC.

This clonotype was counted between two and nine times. Given a much more abundant clone one base away, this may be a read error. The V call is TRBV5-1, the J call TRBJ2-1; D is perhaps TRBD1 (5 bases). From germline, CDR1 is SGHRS and CDR2 YFSETQ. CDR3 length equals 15 residues. CDR3 bases: TGCTCCAGCAGCTTTCCCAGGGCCACAAACAATGAGCAGTTCTTC. The encoded protein is CSSSFPRATNNEQFF.

The chain links TRBV7-8 to TRBJ2-5, with 9 bases matching TRBD2. Losses at the gene ends were 5 bases for V and 4 bases for J; bases not matched to a gene: 8. Looked up from germline, CDR1 is SGHVS and CDR2 is FQNEAQ. This CDR3 is built from 15 residues. The CDR3 protein is CASSPRRREGETQYF. CDR3 DNA sequence: TGTGCCAGCAGCCCGAGGAGGCGGGAGGGAGAGACCCAGTACTTC.

The chain has TRBV12-3 or TRBV12-4 and TRBJ2-5; 9 nucleotides align to TRBD1. The CDR3 loop spans 12 amino acids. V trimming: 8 bases; J trimming: 11 bases; junction bases outside the gene matches: 9. The CDR3, as DNA: TGTGCCAGCGGGACAGGGAACAATGAGCAGTACTTC. Translation gives CASGTGNNEQYF.

The J gene is TRBJ2-1, the V gene TRBV20-1, with TRBD2 matching over 10 bases. The germline V gene has CDR1 DFQATT and CDR2 SNEGSKA (reference sequence). The CDR3 totals 14 residues. The J segment lost 15 bases and the V segment lost 2 bases, leaving 13 bases of the junction unmatched. The CDR3 nucleotides read TGCAGTGCTAGAAGGGAACTAGCGGGGTTCGTGCGGTTCTTC. The encoded protein is CSARRELAGFVRFF.

This chain connects TRBV7-9 to TRBJ1-4; 10 bases are shared with TRBD1. The junction had 5 bases not matched to a gene; V was cut back by 2 bases and J by 8 bases. This CDR3 has 15 amino acids. Per germline, CDR1 SEHNR and CDR2 FQNEAQ (reference sequence). CDR3 nucleotide sequence: TGTGCCAGCAGCTTACGGGACAGGGGTCGGGAAAAACTGTTTTTT. As protein: CASSLRDRGREKLFF.

This chain's CDR3 is CASSLRSGQQKLFF. The CDR3 bases are TGTGCCAGCAGTTTAAGGAGTGGGCAGCAAAAACTGTTTTTT. The genes are TRBV12-3 or TRBV12-4 and TRBJ1-4; D is unresolved. Trimming removed 2 bases at V and 9 bases at J, with 13 bases between. CDR3 length: 14 amino acids.

The chain is built from TRBV20-1 and TRBJ2-3, with 11 bases identical to TRBD2. Germline V lookup: CDR1 DFQATT, CDR2 SNEGSKA (reference sequence). CDR3 length equals 15 residues. V shed 1 base, J shed 2 bases, and the junction held 2 bases outside the gene matches. The CDR3 DNA sequence: TGCAGTGCTAGAGGTAGCGGGAGGGTCACAGATACGCAGTATTTT. This gives the protein CSARGSGRVTDTQYF.

V gene TRBV6-5 combines with J gene TRBJ1-6; D is ambiguous. The CDR3 extends over 17 amino acids. V was cut by 0 bases and J by 3 bases, with 12 bases left in between. Germline V gives CDR1 MNHEY, CDR2 SVGAGI. The CDR3: CASSYSRSDFYNSPLHF. CDR3 bases: TGTGCCAGCAGTTACTCGAGGTCCGATTTCTATAATTCACCCCTCCACTTT.

This clonotype has a count of ten or more. At one of its ends the junction is not consistent with the germline gene, which may arise from a read error. The chain recombines TRBV5-1 with TRBJ2-2; D is unresolved. This CDR3 is 12 amino acids long. Germline lookup yields CDR1 SGHRS and CDR2 YFSETQ. For the CDR3, the DNA is TGTGCCAGCAGCTTAAACACCGGGGAGCTGTTTTTT. This gives the protein CASSLNTGELFF. Using reference TRBV5-1 and TRBJ2-2 for the parts outside the CDR3, the full variable domain is KAGVTQTPRYLIKTRGQQVTLSCSPISGHRSVSWYQQTPGQGLQFLFEYFSETQRNKGNFPGRFSGRQFSNSRSEMNVSTLELGDSALYLCASSLNTGELFFGEGSRLTVL.